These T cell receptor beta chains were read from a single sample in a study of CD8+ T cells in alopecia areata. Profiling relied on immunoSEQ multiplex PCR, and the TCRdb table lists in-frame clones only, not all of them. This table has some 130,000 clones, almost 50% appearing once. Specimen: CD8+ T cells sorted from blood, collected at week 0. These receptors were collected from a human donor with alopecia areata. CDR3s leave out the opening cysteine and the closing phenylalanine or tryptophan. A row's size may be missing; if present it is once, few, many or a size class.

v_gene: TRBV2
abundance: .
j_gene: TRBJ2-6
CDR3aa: ASSVVQGDTGANVLT

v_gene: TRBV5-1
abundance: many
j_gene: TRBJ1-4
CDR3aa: ASSLKGESEKLF

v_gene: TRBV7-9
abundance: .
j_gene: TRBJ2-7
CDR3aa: AGRGPLNEQY

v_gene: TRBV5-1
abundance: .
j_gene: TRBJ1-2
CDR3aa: ASSLEGQGGGYT

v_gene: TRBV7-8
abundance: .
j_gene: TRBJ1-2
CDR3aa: ASSSSSKSYT

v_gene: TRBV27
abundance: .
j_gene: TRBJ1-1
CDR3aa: ASSLGGLTEAF

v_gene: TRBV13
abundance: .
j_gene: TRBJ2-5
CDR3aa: ASSYSINSPQETQY

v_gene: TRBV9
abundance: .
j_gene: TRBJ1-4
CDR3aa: ASSAGQSGGEKLF

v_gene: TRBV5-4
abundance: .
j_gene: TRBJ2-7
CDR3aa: ASRGDNYEQY

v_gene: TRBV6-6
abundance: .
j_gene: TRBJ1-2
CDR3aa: ASSYRGYGYT

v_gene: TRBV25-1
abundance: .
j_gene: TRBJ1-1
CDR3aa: ASSPDGGEAF

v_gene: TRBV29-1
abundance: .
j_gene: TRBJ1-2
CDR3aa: SVEAGGNYGYT

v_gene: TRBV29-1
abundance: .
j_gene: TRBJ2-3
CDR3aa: SVVERGSSTDTQY

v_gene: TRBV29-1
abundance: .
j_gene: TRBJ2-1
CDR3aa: SVEVREGYNEQF

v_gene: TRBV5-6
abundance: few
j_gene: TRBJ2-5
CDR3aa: ASNTLGQETQY

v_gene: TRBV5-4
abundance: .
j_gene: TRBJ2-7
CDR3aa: ASSSTGGHEQY

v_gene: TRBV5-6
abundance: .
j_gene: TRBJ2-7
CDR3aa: ASSPGDTYEQY

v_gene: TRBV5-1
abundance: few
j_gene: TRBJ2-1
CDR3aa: ASSYNRDRLFDEQF

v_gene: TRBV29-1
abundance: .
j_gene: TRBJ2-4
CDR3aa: SVGQGQNIQY

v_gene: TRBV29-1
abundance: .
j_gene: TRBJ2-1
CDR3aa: SLWQEDEQF

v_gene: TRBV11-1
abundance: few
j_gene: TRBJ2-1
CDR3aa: ASSFHQTGGSGNEQF

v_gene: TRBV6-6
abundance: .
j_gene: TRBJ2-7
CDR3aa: ASSYRTAGSSYEQY

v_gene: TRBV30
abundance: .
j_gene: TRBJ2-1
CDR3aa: AWRRIVGEQF

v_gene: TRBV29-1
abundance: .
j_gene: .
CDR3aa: SVLARDRGYEQY

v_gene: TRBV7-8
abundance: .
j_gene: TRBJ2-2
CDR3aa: ASSHLKGHFYTGELF

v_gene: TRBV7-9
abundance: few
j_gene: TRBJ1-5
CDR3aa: ASGDSNQPQH

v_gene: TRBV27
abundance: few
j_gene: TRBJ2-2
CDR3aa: ASSFSRGAGTGELF

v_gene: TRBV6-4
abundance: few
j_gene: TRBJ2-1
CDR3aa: ASSRTSGGNNEQF

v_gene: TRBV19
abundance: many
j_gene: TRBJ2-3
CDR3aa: ASSIAGTPPVTQY

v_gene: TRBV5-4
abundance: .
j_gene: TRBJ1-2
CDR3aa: ASSLEQGNYGYT

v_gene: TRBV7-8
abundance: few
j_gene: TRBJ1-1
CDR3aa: ATTNTEAF

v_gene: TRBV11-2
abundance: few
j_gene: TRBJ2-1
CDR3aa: ASSLIASGGYNEQF

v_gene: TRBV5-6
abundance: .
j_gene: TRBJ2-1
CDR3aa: ASSLSLAGFNQGQF

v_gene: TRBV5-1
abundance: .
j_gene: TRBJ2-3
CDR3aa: ASSLEGLAGETDTQY

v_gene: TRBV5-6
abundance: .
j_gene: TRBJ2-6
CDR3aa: ASSFGSGANVLT

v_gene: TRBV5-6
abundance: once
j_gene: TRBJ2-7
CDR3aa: ASSPPSTRHEQY

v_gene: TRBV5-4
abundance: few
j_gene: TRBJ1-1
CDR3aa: ASRKSRNTEAF

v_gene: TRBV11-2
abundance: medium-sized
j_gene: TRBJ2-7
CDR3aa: ASSLDVVTSYEQY

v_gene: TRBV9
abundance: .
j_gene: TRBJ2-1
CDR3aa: ASSSGTAGGPYNEQF

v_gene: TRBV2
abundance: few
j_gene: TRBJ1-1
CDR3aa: ASDRGDTEAF

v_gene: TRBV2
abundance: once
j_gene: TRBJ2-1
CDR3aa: ASSEWDGGAGSYNEQF

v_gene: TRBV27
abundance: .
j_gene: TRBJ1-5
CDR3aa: ASSLGQEDQPQH

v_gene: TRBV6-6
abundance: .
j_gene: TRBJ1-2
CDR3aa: AGMVRGPGYT

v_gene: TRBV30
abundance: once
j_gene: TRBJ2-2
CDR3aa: AWSVAHTGELF

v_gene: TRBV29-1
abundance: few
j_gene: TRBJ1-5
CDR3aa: SVLTENQPQH

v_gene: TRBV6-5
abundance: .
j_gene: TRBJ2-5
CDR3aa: ASSYSWDSQETQY

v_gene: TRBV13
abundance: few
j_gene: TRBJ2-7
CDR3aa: ASSSRQEQY

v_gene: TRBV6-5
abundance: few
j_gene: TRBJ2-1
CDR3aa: ASSWGTGDVNEQF

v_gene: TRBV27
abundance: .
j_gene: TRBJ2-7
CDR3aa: ASRAGQSYEQY

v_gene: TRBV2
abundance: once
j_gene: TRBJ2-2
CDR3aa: ASSEDRNTGELF

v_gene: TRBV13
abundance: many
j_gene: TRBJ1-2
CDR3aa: ASSLGQGHGYT

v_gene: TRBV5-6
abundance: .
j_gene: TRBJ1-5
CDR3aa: ASSFRGAGNQPQH

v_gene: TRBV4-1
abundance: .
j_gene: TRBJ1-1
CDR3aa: ASSQEPTGDTEAF

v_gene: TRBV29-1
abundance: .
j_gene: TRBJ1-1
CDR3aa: SVEGLAPNTEAF

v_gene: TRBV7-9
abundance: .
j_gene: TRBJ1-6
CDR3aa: ASSLGAGGNSPLH